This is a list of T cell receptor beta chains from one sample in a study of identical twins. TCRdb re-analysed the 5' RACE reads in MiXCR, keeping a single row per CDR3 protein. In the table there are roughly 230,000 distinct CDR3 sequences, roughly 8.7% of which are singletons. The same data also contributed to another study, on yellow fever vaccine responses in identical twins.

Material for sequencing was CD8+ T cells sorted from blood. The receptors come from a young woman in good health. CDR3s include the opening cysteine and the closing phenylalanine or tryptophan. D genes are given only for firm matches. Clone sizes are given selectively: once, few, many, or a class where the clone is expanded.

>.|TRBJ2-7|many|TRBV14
TGTGCCAGCAGTCAGACAGGTTATACCTACGAGCAGTACTTC
CASSQTGYTYEQYF
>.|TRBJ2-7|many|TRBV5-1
TGCGCCAGCAGCTTGGGGAGACAGGAGGCCAATCGGGAGCAGTACTTC
CASSLGRQEANREQYF
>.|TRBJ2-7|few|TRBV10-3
TGTGCCATCAGTTATGGTCAGACAGGCTTGAACGAGCAGTACTTC
CAISYGQTGLNEQYF
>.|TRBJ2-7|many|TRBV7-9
TGTGCCAGCAGTCCTAGCAGCGATAGCTCCTACGAGCAGTACTTC
CASSPSSDSSYEQYF
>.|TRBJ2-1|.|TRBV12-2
TGTGCAAGTCGCTTAATTTTCGCGGGGGCACCCAATGAGCAGTTCTTC
CASRLIFAGAPNEQFF
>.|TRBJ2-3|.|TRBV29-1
TGCAGCGTTCGGACAGCTAGCACAGATACGCAGTATTTT
CSVRTASTDTQYF
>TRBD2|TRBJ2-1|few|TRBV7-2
TGTGCCAGCAGCACCAATCAGCTAGCGGGAGGGGGTGAGCAGTTCTTC
CASSTNQLAGGGEQFF
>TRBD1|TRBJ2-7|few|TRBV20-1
TGCAGTGCCTTGGACCGGGACAGAACCTACGAGCAGTACTTC
CSALDRDRTYEQYF
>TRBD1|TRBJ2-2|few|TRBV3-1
TGTGCCAGCAGCCAAGGGGGACAGGGATGGACCGGGGAGCTGTTTTTT
CASSQGGQGWTGELFF
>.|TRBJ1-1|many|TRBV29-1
TGCAGCGCTCTTGCGGGGGTCACTGAAGCTTTCTTT
CSALAGVTEAFF
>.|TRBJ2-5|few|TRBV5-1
TGCGCCAGCAGCTTGTTCAGTAATGAAGAGACCCAGTACTTC
CASSLFSNEETQYF
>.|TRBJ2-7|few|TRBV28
TGTGCCAGCAGTTCGGGCCAGACCTCCTACGAGCAGTACTTC
CASSSGQTSYEQYF
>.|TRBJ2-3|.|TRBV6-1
TGTGCCAGCAGTCCCTCCAGCGGGAGCACAGATACGCAGTATTTT
CASSPSSGSTDTQYF
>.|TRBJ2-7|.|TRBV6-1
TGTGCCAGCACGGCTGTTTCGGGCCCCCAACGGGTATTCGAGCAGTACTTC
CASTAVSGPQRVFEQYF
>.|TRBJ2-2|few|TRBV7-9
TGTGCCAGCAGCTTACCAGGGACCGCGAGAAACACCGGGGAGCTGTTTTTT
CASSLPGTARNTGELFF
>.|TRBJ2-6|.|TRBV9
TGTGCCAGCAGCGTAGTTCCGGCCTCTGGGGCCAACGTCCTGACTTTC
CASSVVPASGANVLTF
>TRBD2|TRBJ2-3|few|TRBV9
TGTGCCAGCAGCGTAGAGGGTAGCGGGGGCCATAGCACAGATACGCAGTATTTT
CASSVEGSGGHSTDTQYF
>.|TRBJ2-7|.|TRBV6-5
TGTGCCAGCAGTTTTGGGCAGGCTTACATCTACGAGCAGTACTTC
CASSFGQAYIYEQYF
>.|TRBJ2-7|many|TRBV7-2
TGTGCCAGCAGCGCGGGGTTCTCGCTCTACGAGCAGTACTTC
CASSAGFSLYEQYF
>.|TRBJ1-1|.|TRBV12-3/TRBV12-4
TGTGCCACCAGAGGGGACACTGAAGCTTTCTTT
CATRGDTEAFF
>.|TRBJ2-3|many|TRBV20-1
TGCAGTGCTAGAGATGATCACGGGGGAGATACGCAGTATTTT
CSARDDHGGDTQYF
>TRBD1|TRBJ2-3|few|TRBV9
TGTGCCAGCAGCGCAGACAGGGGTAGCACAGATACGCAGTATTTT
CASSADRGSTDTQYF
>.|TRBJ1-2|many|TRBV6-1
TGTGCCAGCAGCGCAGGACGCAGCACCCCGGCCGCTAACTATGGCTACACCTTC
CASSAGRSTPAANYGYTF
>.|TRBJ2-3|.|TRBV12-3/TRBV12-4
TGTGCCATCAGTTTTCCCCCCCGGGGGGCCCAACGATTGGATACGCAGTATTTT
CAISFPPRGAQRLDTQYF
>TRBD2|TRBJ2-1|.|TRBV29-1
TGCAGCGTTGATGGGGTTAGCGGGGGGGCCGGAAATGAGCAGTTCTTC
CSVDGVSGGAGNEQFF
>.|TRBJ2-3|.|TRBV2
TGTGCCAGCAGTGGGGAAGATACGCAGTATTTT
CASSGEDTQYF
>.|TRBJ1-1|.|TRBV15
TGTGCCACCAGCTCCGTATTTATGAACACTGAAGCTTTCTTT
CATSSVFMNTEAFF
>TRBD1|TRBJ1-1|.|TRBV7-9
TGTGCCAGCAGCCCGCTTAGGACAGGGGATAGCACTGAAGCTTTCTTT
CASSPLRTGDSTEAFF
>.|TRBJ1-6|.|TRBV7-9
TGTGCCGGCTCCTCCTATAATTCACCCCTCCACTTT
CAGSSYNSPLHF
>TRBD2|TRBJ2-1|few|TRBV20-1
TGCAGTGCTAGAGACATGCCCCTCCGGGGACTAGCGGGAGGGTATGAGCAGTTCTTC
CSARDMPLRGLAGGYEQFF
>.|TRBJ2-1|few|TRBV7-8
TGTGCCAGCAGGACCATAGCGGAACGGTACAATGAGCAGTTCTTC
CASRTIAERYNEQFF
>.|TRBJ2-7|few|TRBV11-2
TGTGCCAGCAGCTCCGAGGCCCCCTACGAGCAGTACTTC
CASSSEAPYEQYF
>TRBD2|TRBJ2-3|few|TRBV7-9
TGTGCCAGCAGCTTACAAAGGGGAGGGACAGATACGCAGTATTTT
CASSLQRGGTDTQYF
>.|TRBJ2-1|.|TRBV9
TGTGCCAGCAGCGTAGAAGGCCTGGGAACTAGTGGGCCAAGGAATGAGCAGTTCTTC
CASSVEGLGTSGPRNEQFF
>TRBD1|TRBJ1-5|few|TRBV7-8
TGTGCCAGCAGCAACGGACAGGGAAATCAGCCCCAGCATTTT
CASSNGQGNQPQHF
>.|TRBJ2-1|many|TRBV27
TGTGCCAGCAGTTTAGCGAGATCCTACAATGAGCAGTTCTTC
CASSLARSYNEQFF
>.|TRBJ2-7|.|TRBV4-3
TGCGCCAGCAGCCAATCTACAGGAGACCCCTCCTACGAGCAGTACTTC
CASSQSTGDPSYEQYF
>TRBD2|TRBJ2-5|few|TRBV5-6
TGTGCCAGCAGCTTGCTTACTAGCGGGAGAGAAGAGACCCAGTACTTC
CASSLLTSGREETQYF
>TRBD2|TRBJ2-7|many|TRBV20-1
TGCAGTGCTAGAGATCTTGCTAGCGGCCCCTACGAGCAGTACTTC
CSARDLASGPYEQYF
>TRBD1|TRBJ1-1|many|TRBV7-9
TGTGCCAGCAGCGCGACAGGGGCGGCTTTCTTT
CASSATGAAFF
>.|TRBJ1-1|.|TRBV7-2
TGTGCCAGCAGCCCTCTAGGAACTGGAACTGAAGCTTTCTTT
CASSPLGTGTEAFF
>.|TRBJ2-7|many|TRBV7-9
TGTGCCAGCAGCTCCCCCACTCGAGGGAGCTCCTACGAGCAGTACTTC
CASSSPTRGSSYEQYF
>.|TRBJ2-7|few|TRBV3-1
TGTGCCAGCAGCCCTTATGGGGCAGCATATTCCTACGAGCAGTACTTC
CASSPYGAAYSYEQYF
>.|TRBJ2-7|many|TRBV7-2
TGTGCCAGCAGCTTCCGGGACATCTCCTACGAGCAGTACTTC
CASSFRDISYEQYF